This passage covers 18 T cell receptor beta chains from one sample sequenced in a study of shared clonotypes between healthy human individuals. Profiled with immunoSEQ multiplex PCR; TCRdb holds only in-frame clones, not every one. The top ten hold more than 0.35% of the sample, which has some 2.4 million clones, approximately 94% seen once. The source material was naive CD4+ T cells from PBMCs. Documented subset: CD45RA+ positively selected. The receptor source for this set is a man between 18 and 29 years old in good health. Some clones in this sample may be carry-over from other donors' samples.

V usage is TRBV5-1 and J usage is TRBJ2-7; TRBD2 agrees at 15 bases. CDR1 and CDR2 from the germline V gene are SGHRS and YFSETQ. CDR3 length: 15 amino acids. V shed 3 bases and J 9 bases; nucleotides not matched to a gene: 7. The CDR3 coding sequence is TGCGCCAGCAGCTCCGGACTAGCGGGAGGGCTAGGGCAGTACTTC. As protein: CASSSGLAGGLGQYF.

In DNA, the CDR3 is TGTGCCAGCAGCTCCGGGACAGGTCCCTACAATGAGCAGTTCTTC. Translating it yields CASSSGTGPYNEQFF. The genes are TRBV7-3 and TRBJ2-1, with 8 bases fitting TRBD1. Germline V gene sequence: CDR1 SGHTA, CDR2 FQGTGA. The CDR3 totals 15 residues. J lost 2 bases, V lost 4 bases, and 4 bases had no gene match.

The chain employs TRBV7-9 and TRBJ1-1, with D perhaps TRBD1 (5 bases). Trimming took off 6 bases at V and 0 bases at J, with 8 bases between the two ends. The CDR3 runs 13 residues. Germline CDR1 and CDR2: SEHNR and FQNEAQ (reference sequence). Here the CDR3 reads CASRGDLNTEAFF. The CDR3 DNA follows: TGTGCCAGCAGGGGGGACTTGAACACTGAAGCTTTCTTT. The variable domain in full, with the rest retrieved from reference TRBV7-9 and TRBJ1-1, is DTGVSQNPRHKITKRGQNVTFRCDPISEHNRLYWYRQTLGQGPEFLTYFQNEAQLEKSRLLSDRFSAERPKGSFSTLEIQRTEQGDSAMYLCASRGDLNTEAFFGQGTRLTVV.

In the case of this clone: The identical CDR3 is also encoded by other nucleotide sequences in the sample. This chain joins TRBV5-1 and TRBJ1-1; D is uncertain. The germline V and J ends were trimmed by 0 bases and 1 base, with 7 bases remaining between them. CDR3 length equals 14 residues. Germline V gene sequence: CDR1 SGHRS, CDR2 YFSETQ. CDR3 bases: TGCGCCAGCAGCTTGGATACGACGAACACTGAAGCTTTCTTT. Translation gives CASSLDTTNTEAFF.

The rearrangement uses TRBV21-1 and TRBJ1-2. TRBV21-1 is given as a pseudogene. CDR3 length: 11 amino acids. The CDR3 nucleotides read TGTGCCAGCAGCAAAATTCGGGGCTACACCTTC. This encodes CASSKIRGYTF.

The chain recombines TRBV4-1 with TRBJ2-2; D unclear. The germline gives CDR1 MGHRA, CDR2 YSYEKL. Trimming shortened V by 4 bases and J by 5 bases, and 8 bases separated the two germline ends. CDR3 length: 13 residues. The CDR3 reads CASSPPRTGELFF. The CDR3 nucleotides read TGCGCCAGCAGCCCCCCCAGAACCGGGGAGCTGTTTTTT.

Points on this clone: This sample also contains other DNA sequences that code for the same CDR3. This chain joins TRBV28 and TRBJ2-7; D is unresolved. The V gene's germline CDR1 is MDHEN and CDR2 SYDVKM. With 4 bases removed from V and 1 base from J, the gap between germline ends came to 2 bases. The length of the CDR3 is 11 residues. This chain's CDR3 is CASSYSYEQYF. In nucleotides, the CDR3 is TGTGCCAGCAGTTATTCCTACGAGCAGTACTTC.

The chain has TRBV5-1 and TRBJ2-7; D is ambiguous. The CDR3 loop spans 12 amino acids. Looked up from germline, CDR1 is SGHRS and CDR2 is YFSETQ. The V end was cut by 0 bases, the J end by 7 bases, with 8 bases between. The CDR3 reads CASSLDGREQYF. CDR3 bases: TGCGCCAGCAGCTTGGACGGGCGAGAGCAGTACTTC.

The CDR3 DNA reads TGTGCCAGCAGCTTAACCGTCCAGGGGAGCGAGCAGTACTTC. This sequence encodes CASSLTVQGSEQYF. This chain joins TRBV11-2 and TRBJ2-7; TRBD1 might be the D (6 bases). The V and J ends lost 2 bases and 6 bases respectively, with 14 bases between them. This CDR3 spans 14 amino acids. Germline loops: CDR1 SGHAT, CDR2 FQNNGV.

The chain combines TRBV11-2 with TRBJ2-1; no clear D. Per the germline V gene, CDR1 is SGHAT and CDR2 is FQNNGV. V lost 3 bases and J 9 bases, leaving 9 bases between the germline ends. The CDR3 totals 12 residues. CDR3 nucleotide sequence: TGTGCCAGCAGCTTCGACTCGGCTGAGCAGTTCTTC. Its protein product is CASSFDSAEQFF.

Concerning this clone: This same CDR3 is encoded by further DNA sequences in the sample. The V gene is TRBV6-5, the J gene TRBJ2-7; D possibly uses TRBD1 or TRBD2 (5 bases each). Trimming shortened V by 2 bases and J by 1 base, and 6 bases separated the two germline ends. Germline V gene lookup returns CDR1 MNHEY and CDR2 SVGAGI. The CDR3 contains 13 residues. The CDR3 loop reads CASSYGGSYEQYF. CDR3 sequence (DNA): TGTGCCAGCAGTTACGGGGGTTCCTACGAGCAGTACTTC.

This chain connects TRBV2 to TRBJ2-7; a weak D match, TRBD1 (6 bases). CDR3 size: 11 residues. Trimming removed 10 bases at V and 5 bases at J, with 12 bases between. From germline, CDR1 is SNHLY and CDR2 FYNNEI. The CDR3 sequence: CATLQGDEQYF. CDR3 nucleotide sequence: TGTGCCACTCTACAGGGTGACGAGCAGTACTTC. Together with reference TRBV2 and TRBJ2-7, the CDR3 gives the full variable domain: EPEVTQTPSHQVTQMGQEVILRCVPISNHLYFYWYRQILGQKVEFLVSFYNNEISEKSEIFDDQFSVERPDGSNFTLKIRSTKLEDSAMYFCATLQGDEQYFGPGTRLTVT.

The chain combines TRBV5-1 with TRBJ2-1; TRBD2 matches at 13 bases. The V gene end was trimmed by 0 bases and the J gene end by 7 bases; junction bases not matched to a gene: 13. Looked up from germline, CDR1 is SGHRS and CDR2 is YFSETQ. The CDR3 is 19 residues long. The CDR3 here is CASSLAVGRTSGRGNEQFF. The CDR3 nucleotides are TGCGCCAGCAGCTTGGCCGTGGGAAGGACTAGCGGGAGAGGGAATGAGCAGTTCTTC.

This chain's CDR3 is CASSQDRRGPTEPDTQYF. In DNA form, the CDR3 reads TGCGCCAGCAGCCAAGATCGGAGGGGGCCCACAGAACCAGATACGCAGTATTTT. The chain employs TRBV4-3 and TRBJ2-3, with a tentative D call TRBD1 (7 bases). This CDR3 has 18 residues. CDR1 is LGHNA and CDR2 is YSLEER in the germline V gene. Trimming removed 0 bases from V and 4 bases from J, with 20 bases in between.

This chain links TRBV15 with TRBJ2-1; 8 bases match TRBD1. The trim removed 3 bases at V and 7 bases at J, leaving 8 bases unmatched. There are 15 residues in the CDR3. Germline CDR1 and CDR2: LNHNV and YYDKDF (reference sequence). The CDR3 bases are TGTGCCACCAGCAGCGGACAGGGCAATTTTAATGAGCAGTTCTTC. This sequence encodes CATSSGQGNFNEQFF.

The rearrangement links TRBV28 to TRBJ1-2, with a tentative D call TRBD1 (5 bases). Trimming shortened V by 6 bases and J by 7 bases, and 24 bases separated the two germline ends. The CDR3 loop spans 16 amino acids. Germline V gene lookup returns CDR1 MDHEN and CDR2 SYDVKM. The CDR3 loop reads CASSRSGSAPQGGYTF. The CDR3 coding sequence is TGTGCCAGCAGCCGGTCAGGGAGTGCTCCGCAGGGTGGCTACACCTTC.

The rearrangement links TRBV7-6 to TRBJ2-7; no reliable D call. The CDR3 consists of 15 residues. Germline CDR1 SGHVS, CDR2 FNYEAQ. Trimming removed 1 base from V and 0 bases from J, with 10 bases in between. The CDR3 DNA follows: TGTGCCAGCAGCTTAGGAGGTACTACCTCCTACGAGCAGTACTTC. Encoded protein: CASSLGGTTSYEQYF. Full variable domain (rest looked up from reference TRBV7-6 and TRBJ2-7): GAGVSQSPRYKVTKRGQDVALRCDPISGHVSLYWYRQALGQGPEFLTYFNYEAQQDKSGLPNDRFSAERPEGSISTLTIQRTEQRDSAMYRCASSLGGTTSYEQYFGPGTRLTVT.

The CDR3 coding sequence is TGTGCCAGCAGCGCGGAGCTGAGGGGGAACACCATATATTTT. This sequence encodes CASSAELRGNTIYF. The V gene is TRBV9, the J gene TRBJ1-3; tentative D call: TRBD1 (6 bases). The V end lost 3 bases, the J end lost 7 bases, and 14 bases lay between the germline ends. Per germline, CDR1 SGDLS and CDR2 YYNGEE. The CDR3 extends over 14 amino acids.